A single sample gave rise to the 15 T cell receptor beta chains below, sequenced in a study of blood T cell repertoires in COVID-19. Libraries were prepared by immunoSEQ multiplex PCR; TCRdb keeps only in-frame clonotypes and omits some of them. Altogether approximately 350,000 clones are present, about 90% being singletons, with the ten largest covering less than 3.5%. The sequencing sample was made of peripheral blood. Every receptor here comes from a woman under 30 who had recovered from COVID-19.

The chain links TRBV7-2 to TRBJ2-5; D unclear. The CDR3 has 15 residues. The V end was cut by 5 bases, the J end by 1 base, with 14 bases between. The germline V gene encodes CDR1 SGHTA and CDR2 FQGNSA. In DNA form, the CDR3 reads TGTGCCAGCAGCCTAATAGTACGGAGCCAAGAGACCCAGTACTTC. Its protein product is CASSLIVRSQETQYF.

This chain uses TRBV7-9 with TRBJ2-1; D may be TRBD2 (5 bases). Germline lookup yields CDR1 SEHNR and CDR2 FQNEAQ (reference sequence). V gave up 3 bases and J gave up 10 bases, with 25 bases separating them. The length of the CDR3 is 17 residues. The CDR3, as DNA: TGTGCCAGCAGCTTTAATTTATTTCTAGAGAGGGTTGAAGAGCAGTTCTTC. Protein product: CASSFNLFLERVEEQFF.

The chain has TRBV6-5 and TRBJ1-1; D is undetermined. Trimming cost V 4 bases and J 6 bases, with 12 bases left between them. Germline V CDR1 and CDR2: MNHEY, SVGAGI. The CDR3 loop spans 13 amino acids. CDR3 nucleotides: TGTGCCAGCAGTTCGTTTTCCGCGGCTGAAGCTTTCTTT. It codes for CASSSFSAAEAFF.

The chain employs TRBV7-9 and TRBJ1-3; D remains unclear. Germline CDR1 reads SEHNR; CDR2 reads FQNEAQ (reference sequence). V was shortened by 3 bases and J by 0 bases, with 3 bases between the two germline ends. This CDR3 contains 13 residues. The DNA for the CDR3 is TGTGCCAGCAGCTTCTACTCTGGAAACACCATATATTTT. Translating gives CASSFYSGNTIYF.

The rearrangement uses TRBV28 and TRBJ1-5; TRBD1 agrees at 11 bases. Per germline, CDR1 MDHEN and CDR2 SYDVKM. The CDR3 has 15 residues. V lost 3 bases and J lost 5; bases outside the gene matches: 3. CDR3 DNA: TGTGCCAGCAGTTTGGGACAGGGGGTGTATCAGCCCCAGCATTTT. Translated, it gives CASSLGQGVYQPQHF.

The chain links TRBV3-1 (or the pseudogene TRBV3-2) to TRBJ2-5; 13 bases fit TRBD2. After removal of 1 base from V and 5 bases from J, the junction contained 10 bases not matched to a gene. This CDR3 has 18 amino acids. Germline V gene sequence: CDR1 LGHDT, CDR2 YNNKEL (reference sequence). The CDR3 loop reads CASSQASTSGRTRETQYF. CDR3 nucleotides: TGTGCCAGCAGCCAAGCCTCGACTAGCGGGAGGACTCGGGAGACCCAGTACTTC.

This chain uses TRBV9 with TRBJ2-1; 7 bases agree with TRBD2. Germline lookup yields CDR1 SGDLS and CDR2 YYNGEE. The CDR3 totals 16 residues. The V and J ends lost 0 bases and 10 bases, in that order; junction bases with no gene match: 13. CDR3 DNA: TGTGCCAGCAGCGTAGTTGTCGGCGGGAGTTTTGGGGAGCAGTTCTTC. It translates to CASSVVVGGSFGEQFF.

The chain carries TRBV27 and TRBJ2-1; TRBD1 matches 8 bases. Germline-derived CDR1 and CDR2 are MNHEY and SMNVEV (reference sequence). The J segment lost 0 bases and the V segment lost 7 bases, leaving 2 bases of the junction unmatched. CDR3 size: 14 residues. CDR3 region: CASTQGASYNEQFF. The DNA of the CDR3 is TGTGCCAGCACTCAGGGGGCCTCCTACAATGAGCAGTTCTTC.

The chain joins TRBV12-5 to TRBJ2-1, with TRBD2 identical over 9 bases. Germline V CDR1 and CDR2: LGHNT, FRNRAP. V shed 6 bases, J shed 7 bases, and the junction held 10 bases outside the gene matches. CDR3 size: 15 residues. The CDR3 protein is CASGPHSGGRNEQFF. CDR3 bases: TGTGCTAGTGGCCCCCATAGCGGGGGACGGAATGAGCAGTTCTTC.

The V gene is TRBV6-2 or TRBV6-3, the J gene TRBJ2-4; TRBD2 matches 8 bases. The J segment lost 0 bases and the V segment lost 6 bases, leaving 25 bases of the junction unmatched. The CDR3 totals 22 residues. From germline, CDR1 is MNHEY and CDR2 SVGEGT. The CDR3 nucleotides are TGTGCCAGCAGCCCCCCAACGATTAGCGGGGCTTTTGGGGCTCTAGCCAAAAACATTCAGTACTTC. Residues: CASSPPTISGAFGALAKNIQYF.

The CDR3 loop is CASTPGSGTSQPQHF. CDR3 DNA: TGTGCCAGCACCCCGGGGTCAGGAACGTCACAGCCCCAGCATTTT. The chain has TRBV9 and TRBJ1-5, with unresolved D. With 6 bases removed from V and 7 bases from J, the gap between germline ends came to 20 bases. This CDR3 comprises 15 residues. Per the germline V gene, CDR1 is SGDLS and CDR2 is YYNGEE.

This chain links TRBV6-2 or TRBV6-3 with TRBJ2-2, with 7 bases aligning to TRBD1. CDR1 and CDR2 from the germline V gene are MNHEY and SVGEGT. The CDR3 is 14 amino acids. The V and J ends lost 5 bases and 1 base, in that order; junction bases with no gene match: 1. The CDR3 bases are TGTGCCAGCAGTAGACAGGGGAACACCGGGGAGCTGTTTTTT. Translated: CASSRQGNTGELFF.

A remark on this clone: This CDR3 is also generated by other DNA sequences in the sample. The chain recombines TRBV5-6 with TRBJ2-7; D remains ambiguous. In germline, CDR1 is SGHDT, CDR2 YYEEEE. The CDR3 is made up of 13 amino acids. V lost 0 bases, J lost 0 bases, and 4 bases lay in between. For the CDR3, the DNA is TGTGCCAGCAGCTTGGGAGCCTCCTACGAGCAGTACGTC. This codes for CASSLGASYEQYV.

The chain has TRBV5-1 and TRBJ1-1, with D perhaps TRBD1 (5 bases). The CDR3 extends over 15 amino acids. CDR1 and CDR2 from the germline V gene are SGHRS and YFSETQ. V lost 1 base, J lost 1 base, and 11 bases lay in between. The CDR3 nucleotides read TGCGCCAGCAGCTTGTCACAGGTTCAGAACACTGAAGCTTTCTTT. This encodes CASSLSQVQNTEAFF.

The gene calls are TRBV6-2 or TRBV6-3 and TRBJ1-2; 10 bases are shared with TRBD1. V trimming: 5 bases; J trimming: 8 bases; junction bases outside the gene matches: 8. Looked up from germline, CDR1 is MNHEY and CDR2 is SVGEGT. CDR3 length: 14 amino acids. The CDR3 DNA sequence: TGTGCCAGCAGTCGATCGACAGGGGGCTGGGGCTACACCTTC. Translation gives CASSRSTGGWGYTF.